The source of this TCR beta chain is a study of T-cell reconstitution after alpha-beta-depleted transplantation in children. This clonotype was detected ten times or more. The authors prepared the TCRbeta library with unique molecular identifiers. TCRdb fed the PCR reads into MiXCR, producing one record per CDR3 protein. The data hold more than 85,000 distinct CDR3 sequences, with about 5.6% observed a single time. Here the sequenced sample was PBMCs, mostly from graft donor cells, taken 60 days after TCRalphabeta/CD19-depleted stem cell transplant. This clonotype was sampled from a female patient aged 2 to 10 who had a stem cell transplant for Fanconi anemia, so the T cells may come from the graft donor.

The CDR3 is CASSFAKKRQGTQYF. For the CDR3, the DNA is TGTGCCAGCAGCTTCGCCAAGAAACGACAGGGTACGCAGTATTTT. The V and J genes are TRBV7-2 and TRBJ2-3; TRBD1 matches 7 bases. The CDR3 runs 15 residues. V lost 3 bases and J lost 8; bases outside the gene matches: 11. Germline V gives CDR1 SGHTA, CDR2 FQGNSA. Full variable domain (missing parts from reference TRBV7-2 and TRBJ2-3): GAGVSQSPSNKVTEKGKDVELRCDPISGHTALYWYRQSLGQGLEFLIYFQGNSAPDKSGLPSDRFSAERTGGSVSTLTIQRTQQEDSAVYLCASSFAKKRQGTQYFGPGTRLTVL.